These T cell receptor beta chains were read from a single sample in a study of blood T cell repertoires in COVID-19. Clones were read by immunoSEQ multiplex PCR, and TCRdb kept only the in-frame ones, dropping some. The data contain some 200,000 clones, around nine tenths of them singletons. Specimen: PBMCs or T cells enriched from blood (not recorded which). The source is a man aged 30 to 39 in a cohort exposed to, infected with or recovered from COVID-19 (not recorded which). CDR3s include the opening cysteine and the closing phenylalanine or tryptophan. D genes are given only for firm matches. The listing skips clone size in some rows; elsewhere it reads once, few, many or a size class.

clone size	J gene	V gene	D gene	CDR3 protein	CDR3 DNA
-	TRBJ1-3	TRBV19	-	CASFSGNTIYF	TGTGCCAGCTTTTCTGGAAACACCATATATTTT
-	TRBJ2-7	TRBV6-6	TRBD2	CASRLAGVTYEQYF	TGTGCCAGCAGACTAGCGGGAGTGACCTACGAGCAGTACTTC
-	TRBJ1-1	TRBV6-6	TRBD1	CASRGLGQGGTEAFF	TGTGCCAGCAGAGGCCTTGGACAGGGCGGGACTGAAGCTTTCTTT
-	TRBJ2-1	TRBV25-1	TRBD2	CASSEYTTSGSYNEQFF	TGTGCCAGCAGTGAATATACGACTAGCGGGAGCTACAATGAGCAGTTCTTC
-	TRBJ1-2	TRBV2	-	CASYSRGSSANYGYTF	TGTGCCAGCTATTCTAGGGGGTCTTCCGCTAACTATGGCTACACCTTC
few	TRBJ2-7	TRBV5-4	TRBD2	CASSLAGGSGTQYF	TGTGCCAGCAGCTTGGCAGGAGGTAGCGGGACTCAGTACTTC
-	TRBJ2-4	TRBV11-3	TRBD1	CASSSGQGVNIQYF	TGTGCCAGCAGCTCGGGACAGGGAGTAAACATTCAGTACTTC
-	TRBJ2-5	TRBV5-6	TRBD2	CASSWTSGQETQYF	TGTGCCAGCAGCTGGACTAGCGGCCAAGAGACCCAGTACTTC
-	TRBJ1-1	TRBV5-6	-	CASSFRSSGKTEAFF	TGTGCCAGCAGCTTTAGGTCCTCGGGGAAGACTGAAGCTTTCTTT
-	TRBJ2-5	TRBV15	-	CATSRGEGRITQYF	TGTGCCACCAGCAGAGGAGAAGGGAGGATAACCCAGTACTTC
-	TRBJ1-1	TRBV14	-	CASSQGNLRNTEAFF	TGTGCCAGCAGCCAAGGCAACCTACGGAACACTGAAGCTTTCTTT
-	TRBJ2-7	TRBV3-1/TRBV3-2	TRBD2	CASSLSSGSIYEQYF	TGTGCCAGCAGCCTTTCTAGCGGGAGTATTTACGAGCAGTACTTC
-	TRBJ2-1	TRBV10-2	-	CASSELFGRSEQFF	TGCGCCAGCAGTGAGTTATTTGGGAGGTCCGAGCAGTTCTTC
-	TRBJ2-3	TRBV19	-	CASSQAPDTQYF	TGTGCCAGTAGTCAGGCGCCGGATACGCAGTATTTT
-	TRBJ2-7	TRBV6-5	TRBD2	CASSRLAGGLEQYF	TGTGCCAGCAGTCGACTAGCGGGAGGATTAGAGCAGTACTTC
once	TRBJ2-7	TRBV29-1	-	CSYGLLNEQYF	TGCAGCTACGGACTCCTCAACGAGCAGTACTTC
-	TRBJ1-1	TRBV6-2/TRBV6-3	-	CASSPVNSMNTEAFF	TGTGCCAGCAGCCCCGTGAACAGCATGAACACTGAAGCTTTCTTT
-	TRBJ2-1	TRBV4-1	TRBD2	CASSQPTSSPHNEQFF	TGCGCCAGCAGCCAACCGACTAGCAGTCCCCACAATGAGCAGTTCTTC
-	TRBJ1-5	TRBV19	-	CASSRGNQPQHF	TGTGCCAGTAGCCGGGGCAATCAGCCCCAGCATTTT
-	TRBJ1-5	TRBV27	-	CASRLQGRNQPQHF	TGTGCCAGCAGACTACAGGGCCGCAATCAGCCCCAGCATTTT
-	TRBJ2-1	TRBV5-1	TRBD2	CASSAVGTSGGNEQFF	TGCGCCAGCAGCGCGGTAGGGACTAGCGGGGGCAATGAGCAGTTCTTC
once	TRBJ2-1	TRBV7-6	TRBD2	CASSLLGGLAGLPQQFF	TGTGCCAGCAGCTTACTTGGCGGGCTAGCGGGACTTCCGCAGCAGTTCTTC
-	TRBJ1-4	TRBV5-8	-	CASSSVRDTSEVNEKLFF	TGTGCCAGCAGCAGTGTCCGGGACACGTCGGAAGTAAATGAAAAACTGTTTTTT
-	TRBJ2-4	TRBV7-3	-	CASELAKNIQYF	TGTGCCAGCGAACTAGCCAAAAACATTCAGTACTTC
-	TRBJ2-5	TRBV27	-	CASSRRAGTPYQETQYF	TGTGCCAGCAGTCGCAGAGCAGGGACACCGTACCAAGAGACCCAGTACTTC
once	TRBJ1-3	TRBV9	-	CASSATGSGNTIYF	TGTGCCAGCAGCGCCACAGGGTCTGGAAACACCATATATTTT
-	TRBJ1-2	TRBV18	-	CASSPRTTGGASNYGYTF	TGTGCCAGCTCACCACGGACAACGGGGGGAGCGAGTAACTATGGCTACACCTTC
few	TRBJ2-7	TRBV6-5	TRBD2	CAGPRATSFHEQYF	TGTGCCGGCCCTAGAGCGACTAGCTTCCACGAGCAGTACTTC
-	TRBJ2-1	TRBV10-3	TRBD2	CAISDPAGGPDNEQFF	TGTGCCATCAGTGACCCAGCGGGAGGGCCTGACAATGAGCAGTTCTTC
once	TRBJ2-1	TRBV18	-	CASSPPNGYNEQFF	TGTGCCAGCTCACCACCAAACGGTTACAATGAGCAGTTCTTC
-	TRBJ1-5	TRBV27	-	CASSLRSNQPQHF	TGTGCCAGCAGTCTTCGGAGCAATCAGCCCCAGCATTTT
once	TRBJ2-1	TRBV27	-	CASSLSLGNYNEQFF	TGTGCCAGCAGTTTATCCCTAGGTAACTACAATGAGCAGTTCTTC
few	TRBJ1-1	TRBV27	-	CASSFRGASTEAFF	TGTGCCAGCAGTTTTAGAGGAGCGAGCACTGAAGCTTTCTTT
-	TRBJ2-1	TRBV4-3	TRBD2	CASSQASSGSSYNEQFF	TGCGCCAGCAGCCAAGCTTCTAGCGGGAGCTCCTACAATGAGCAGTTCTTC
-	TRBJ1-2	TRBV24-1	TRBD1	CATSDPGQRTKGYTF	TGTGCCACCAGTGATCCGGGACAGAGGACCAAAGGCTACACCTTC
many	TRBJ1-4	TRBV5-1	-	CASSLQPTNEKLFF	TGCGCCAGCAGTTTACAGCCCACTAATGAAAAACTGTTTTTT
-	TRBJ1-1	TRBV7-8	-	CASSLRNKAGERPVF	TGTGCCAGCAGCTTACGGAATAAAGCGGGCGAAAGACCGGTATTT
-	TRBJ1-4	TRBV5-5	-	CASSLAPTPATNEKLFF	TGTGCCAGCAGCTTGGCCCCGACACCAGCAACTAATGAAAAACTGTTTTTT
-	TRBJ2-7	TRBV7-2	TRBD2	CASSKIAGGVGEQYF	TGTGCCAGCAGCAAAATAGCGGGAGGGGTTGGCGAGCAGTACTTC
-	TRBJ1-1	TRBV28	-	CASSLLQGAEAFF	TGTGCCAGCAGTTTACTACAGGGAGCTGAAGCTTTCTTT
-	TRBJ1-2	TRBV27	TRBD1	CASSLGARDRGHYGYTF	TGTGCCAGCAGTTTAGGGGCCCGGGACAGGGGGCACTATGGCTACACCTTC
-	TRBJ1-1	TRBV15	TRBD1	CAIQLDRGLTEAFF	TGTGCCATTCAACTTGACAGGGGACTCACTGAAGCTTTCTTT
-	TRBJ2-7	TRBV23-1	TRBD2	CASSQSLAASGKYTYEQYF	TGCGCCAGCAGTCAATCTCTTGCCGCTAGCGGGAAGTATACCTACGAGCAGTACTTC
-	TRBJ2-6	TRBV27	TRBD2	CASSLRLAGGTRSGANVLTF	TGTGCCAGCAGTTTACGGCTAGCGGGAGGGACTCGCAGTGGGGCCAACGTCCTGACTTTC
-	TRBJ2-3	TRBV28	TRBD1	CASHYGAGGTFDTQYF	TGTGCCAGCCACTATGGGGCAGGGGGCACCTTTGATACGCAGTATTTT
-	TRBJ2-3	TRBV15	-	CATSSRVGLAENTDTQYF	TGTGCCACCAGCAGTAGAGTAGGGTTAGCGGAAAACACAGATACGCAGTATTTT
-	TRBJ1-4	TRBV5-1	TRBD1	CASSADRGEKLFF	TGCGCCAGCAGCGCCGACAGGGGGGAAAAACTGTTTTTT
-	TRBJ1-1	TRBV10-3	-	CAISESPDSQNTEAFF	TGTGCCATCAGTGAGTCACCGGACAGTCAGAACACTGAAGCTTTCTTT
-	TRBJ2-1	TRBV6-5	TRBD1	CASKTTGGAYNEQFF	TGTGCCAGCAAAACGACAGGGGGCGCTTACAATGAGCAGTTCTTC
-	TRBJ2-7	TRBV7-9	-	CASSPTRFREWRPYEQYF	TGTGCCAGCAGCCCGACCCGGTTCCGGGAGTGGAGACCCTACGAGCAGTACTTC
-	TRBJ2-1	TRBV21-1	-	CASQTLGLAGASSYNEQFF	TGTGCCAGCCAAACTTTGGGACTAGCGGGAGCCTCCTCCTACAATGAGCAGTTCTTC